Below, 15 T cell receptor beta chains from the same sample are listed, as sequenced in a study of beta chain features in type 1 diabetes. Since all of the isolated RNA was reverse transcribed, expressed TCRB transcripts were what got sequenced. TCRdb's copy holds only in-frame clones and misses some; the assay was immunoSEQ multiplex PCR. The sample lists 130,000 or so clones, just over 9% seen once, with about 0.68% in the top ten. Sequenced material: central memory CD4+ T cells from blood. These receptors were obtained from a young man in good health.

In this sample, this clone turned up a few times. The CDR3: CASSQRDKNQPQHF. CDR3 coding DNA: TGTGCCAGCAGCCAACGGGACAAAAATCAGCCCCAGCATTTT. This sequence joins TRBV4-2 and TRBJ1-5; tentatively, D is TRBD1 (6 bases). The V and J ends lost 2 bases and 4 bases respectively, with 9 bases between them. Germline V gene sequence: CDR1 LGHNA, CDR2 YNFKEQ. This CDR3 is built from 14 residues.

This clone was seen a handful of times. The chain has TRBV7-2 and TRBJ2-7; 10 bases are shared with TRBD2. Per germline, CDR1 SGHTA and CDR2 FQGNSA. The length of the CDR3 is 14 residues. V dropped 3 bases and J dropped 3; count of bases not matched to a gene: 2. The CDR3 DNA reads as TGTGCCAGCAGCTTCGGACTAGCGGACTACGAGCAGTACTTC. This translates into CASSFGLADYEQYF.

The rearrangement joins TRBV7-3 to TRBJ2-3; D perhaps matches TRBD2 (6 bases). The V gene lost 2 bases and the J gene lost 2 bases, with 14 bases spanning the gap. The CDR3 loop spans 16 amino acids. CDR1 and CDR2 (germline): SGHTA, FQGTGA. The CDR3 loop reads CASSLPPGLNTDTQYF. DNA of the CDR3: TGTGCCAGCAGCTTACCTCCGGGACTTAACACAGATACGCAGTATTTT.

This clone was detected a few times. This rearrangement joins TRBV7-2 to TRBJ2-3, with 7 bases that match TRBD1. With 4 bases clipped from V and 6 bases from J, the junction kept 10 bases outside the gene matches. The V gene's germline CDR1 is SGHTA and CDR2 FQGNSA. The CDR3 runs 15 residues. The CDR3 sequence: CASSYRQGAVDTQYF. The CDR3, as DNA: TGTGCCAGCAGCTATAGACAGGGAGCCGTTGATACGCAGTATTTT.

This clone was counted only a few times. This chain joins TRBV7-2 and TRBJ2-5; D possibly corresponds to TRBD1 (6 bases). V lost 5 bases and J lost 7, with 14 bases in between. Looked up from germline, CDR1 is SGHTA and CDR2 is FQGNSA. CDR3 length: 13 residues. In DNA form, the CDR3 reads TGTGCCAGCAGCACTGGACAGATGGGGACCCAGTACTTC. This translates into CASSTGQMGTQYF.

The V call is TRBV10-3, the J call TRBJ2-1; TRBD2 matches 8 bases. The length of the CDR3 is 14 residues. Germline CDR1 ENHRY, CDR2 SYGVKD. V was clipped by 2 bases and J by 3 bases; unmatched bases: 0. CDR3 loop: CAISEAGGYNEQFF. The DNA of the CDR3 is TGTGCCATCAGTGAGGCGGGGGGCTACAATGAGCAGTTCTTC.

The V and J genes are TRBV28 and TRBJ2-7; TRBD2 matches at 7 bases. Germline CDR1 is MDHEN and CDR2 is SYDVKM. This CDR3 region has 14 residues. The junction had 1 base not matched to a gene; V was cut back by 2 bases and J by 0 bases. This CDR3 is CASSLTGGSYEQYF. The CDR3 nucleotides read TGTGCCAGCAGTTTAACGGGGGGCTCCTACGAGCAGTACTTC.

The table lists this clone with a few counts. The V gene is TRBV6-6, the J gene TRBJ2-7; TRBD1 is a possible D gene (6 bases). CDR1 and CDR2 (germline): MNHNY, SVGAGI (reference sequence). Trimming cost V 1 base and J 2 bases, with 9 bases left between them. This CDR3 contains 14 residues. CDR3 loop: CASSYWQGTYEQYF. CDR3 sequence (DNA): TGTGCCAGCAGTTACTGGCAGGGGACCTACGAGCAGTACTTC.

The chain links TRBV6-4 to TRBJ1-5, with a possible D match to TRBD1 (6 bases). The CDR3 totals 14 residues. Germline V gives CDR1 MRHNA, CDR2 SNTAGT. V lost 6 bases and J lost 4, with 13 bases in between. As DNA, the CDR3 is TGTGCCAGCAGCAGCCGGGACACTAATCAGCCCCAGCATTTT. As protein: CASSSRDTNQPQHF.

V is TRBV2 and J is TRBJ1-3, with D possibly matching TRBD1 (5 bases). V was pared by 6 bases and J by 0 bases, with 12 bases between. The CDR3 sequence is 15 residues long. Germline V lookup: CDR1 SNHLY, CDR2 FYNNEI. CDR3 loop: CASRKTVSSGNTIYF. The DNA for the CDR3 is TGTGCCAGCAGAAAGACAGTAAGCTCTGGAAACACCATATATTTT.

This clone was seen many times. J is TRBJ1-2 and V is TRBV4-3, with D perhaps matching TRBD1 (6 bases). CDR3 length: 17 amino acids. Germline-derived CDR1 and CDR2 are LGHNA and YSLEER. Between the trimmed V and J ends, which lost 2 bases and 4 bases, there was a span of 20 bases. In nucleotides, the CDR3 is TGCGCCAGCAGCCAAAGTCGTGCTGGGGGCCAGACCTATGGCTACACCTTC. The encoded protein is CASSQSRAGGQTYGYTF.

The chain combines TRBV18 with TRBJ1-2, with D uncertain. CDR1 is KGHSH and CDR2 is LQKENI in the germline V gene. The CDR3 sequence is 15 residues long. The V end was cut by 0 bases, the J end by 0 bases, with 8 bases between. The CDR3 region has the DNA TGTGCCAGCTCACCACCGGAGAGGACTAACTATGGCTACACCTTC. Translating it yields CASSPPERTNYGYTF.

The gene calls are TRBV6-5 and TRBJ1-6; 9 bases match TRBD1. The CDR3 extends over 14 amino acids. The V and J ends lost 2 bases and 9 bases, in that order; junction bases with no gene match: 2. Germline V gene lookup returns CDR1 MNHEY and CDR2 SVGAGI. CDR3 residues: CASSYPDRGSPLHF. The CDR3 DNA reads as TGTGCCAGCAGTTACCCGGACAGGGGTTCACCCCTCCACTTT.

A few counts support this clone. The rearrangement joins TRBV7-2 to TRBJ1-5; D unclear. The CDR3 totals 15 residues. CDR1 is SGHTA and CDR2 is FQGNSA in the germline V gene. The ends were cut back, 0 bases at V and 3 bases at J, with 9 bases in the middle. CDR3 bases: TGTGCCAGCAGCTTAGCTAGCGGGAACAATCAGCCCCAGCATTTT. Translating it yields CASSLASGNNQPQHF.

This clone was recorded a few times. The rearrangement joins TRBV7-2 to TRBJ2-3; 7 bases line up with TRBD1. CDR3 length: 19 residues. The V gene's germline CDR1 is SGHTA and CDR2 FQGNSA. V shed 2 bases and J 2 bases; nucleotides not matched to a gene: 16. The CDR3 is CASSLIDPWDRLSTDTQYF. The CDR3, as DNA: TGTGCCAGCAGCTTAATCGATCCCTGGGACAGATTATCCACAGATACGCAGTATTTT.